This T cell receptor (beta chain) appears in the sequencing data of a study of blood T cell repertoires in COVID-19. Looking at the study overall: Both acute and convalescent COVID-19 samples were obtained from the United States, Italy and Spain.

In the original analysis: From reference gene primer amplification, estimates of nucleated cell counts were derived. The assay was immunoSEQ multiplex PCR, and TCRdb's table has in-frame clones only and misses some. V and J calls and clone size are copied from that table; D and trimming were computed from the DNA. The sample yields 120,000 or so clones, under 95% seen once. What was sequenced was peripheral blood. The origin of this receptor is a man aged 55-75 years with COVID-19, enrolled during active disease.

This chain's CDR3 is CASSIRTSGYRYEQYF. In nucleotides, the CDR3 is TGTGCCAGTAGTATAAGGACTAGCGGGTACCGCTACGAGCAGTACTTC. The genes are TRBV19 and TRBJ2-7; 11 positions match TRBD2. Germline assignment: CDR1 LNHDA and CDR2 SQIVND (reference sequence). The CDR3 is made up of 16 amino acids. V shed 2 bases and J 3 bases; nucleotides not matched to a gene: 6.